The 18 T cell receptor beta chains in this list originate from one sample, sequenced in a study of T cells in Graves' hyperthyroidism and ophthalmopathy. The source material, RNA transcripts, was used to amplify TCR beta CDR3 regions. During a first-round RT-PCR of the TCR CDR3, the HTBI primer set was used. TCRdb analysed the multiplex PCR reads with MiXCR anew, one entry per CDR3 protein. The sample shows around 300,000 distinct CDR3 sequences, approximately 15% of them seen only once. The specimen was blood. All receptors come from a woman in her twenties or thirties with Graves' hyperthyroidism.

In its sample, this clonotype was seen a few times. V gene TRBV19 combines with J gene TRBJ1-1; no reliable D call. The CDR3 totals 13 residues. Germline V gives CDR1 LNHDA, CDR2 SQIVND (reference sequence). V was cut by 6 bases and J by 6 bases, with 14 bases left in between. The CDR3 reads CASSTNKLSEAFF. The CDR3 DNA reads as TGTGCCAGTAGCACCAACAAGCTCTCTGAAGCTTTCTTT.

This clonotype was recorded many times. DNA for the CDR3: TGTGCCAGCAGTTTCGACCGGGGGGACTATGGCTACACCTTC. This sequence encodes CASSFDRGDYGYTF. The gene calls are TRBV28 and TRBJ1-2, with D perhaps matching TRBD1 (5 bases). Germline CDR1 and CDR2: MDHEN and SYDVKM. The CDR3 loop spans 14 amino acids. V lost 3 bases, J lost 3 bases, and 11 bases lay in between.

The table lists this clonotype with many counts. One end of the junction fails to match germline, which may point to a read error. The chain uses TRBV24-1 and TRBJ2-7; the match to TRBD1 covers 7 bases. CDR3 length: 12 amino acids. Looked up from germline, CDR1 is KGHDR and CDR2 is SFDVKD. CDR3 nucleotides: TGTGCCGCCAGTGAACAGGGGTATGAGCAGTACTTC. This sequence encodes CAASEQGYEQYF.

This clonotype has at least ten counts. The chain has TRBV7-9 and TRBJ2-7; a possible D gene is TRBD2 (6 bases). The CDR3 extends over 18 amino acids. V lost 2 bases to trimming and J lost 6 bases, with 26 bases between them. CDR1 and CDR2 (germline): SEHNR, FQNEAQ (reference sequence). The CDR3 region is CASSLSSLKSGLTSEQYF. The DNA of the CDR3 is TGTGCCAGCAGCTTATCCAGCCTTAAATCGGGACTTACCTCCGAGCAGTACTTC.

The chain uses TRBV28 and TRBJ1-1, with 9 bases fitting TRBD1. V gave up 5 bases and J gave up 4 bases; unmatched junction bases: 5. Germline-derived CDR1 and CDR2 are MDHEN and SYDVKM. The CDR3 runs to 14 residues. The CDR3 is CASSPGTGFTEAFF. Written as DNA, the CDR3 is TGTGCCAGCAGTCCCGGGACAGGGTTCACTGAAGCTTTCTTT.

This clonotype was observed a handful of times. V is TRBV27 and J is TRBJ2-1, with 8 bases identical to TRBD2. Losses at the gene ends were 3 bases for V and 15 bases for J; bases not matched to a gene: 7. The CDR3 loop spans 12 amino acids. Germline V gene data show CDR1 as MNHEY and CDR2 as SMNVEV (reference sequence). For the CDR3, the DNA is TGTGCCAGCAGTTTCCCGGCGGGAGGAACGTTCTTC. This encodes CASSFPAGGTFF.

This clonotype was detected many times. The CDR3 sequence: CASRVTSSFYEQYF. The CDR3 coding sequence is TGTGCCAGCAGGGTGACGAGTTCATTCTACGAGCAGTACTTC. V gene TRBV6-5 combines with J gene TRBJ2-7; D call uncertain. V was trimmed by 6 bases and J by 3 bases, leaving 15 bases between them. Germline lookup yields CDR1 MNHEY and CDR2 SVGAGI. The CDR3 runs to 14 residues.

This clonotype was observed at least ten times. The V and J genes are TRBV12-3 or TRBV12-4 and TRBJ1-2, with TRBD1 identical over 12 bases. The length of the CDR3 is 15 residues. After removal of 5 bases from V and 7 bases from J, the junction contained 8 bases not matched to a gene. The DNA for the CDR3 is TGTGCCAGCAGTCTGCCGGGACAGGGGGCCGGTGGCTACACCTTC. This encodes CASSLPGQGAGGYTF.

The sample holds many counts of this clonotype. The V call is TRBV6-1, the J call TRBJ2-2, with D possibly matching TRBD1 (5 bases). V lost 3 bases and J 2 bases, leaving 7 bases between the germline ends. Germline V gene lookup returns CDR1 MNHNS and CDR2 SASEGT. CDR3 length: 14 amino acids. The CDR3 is CASSDRANTGELFF. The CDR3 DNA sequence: TGTGCCAGCAGTGACAGGGCTAACACCGGGGAGCTGTTTTTT.

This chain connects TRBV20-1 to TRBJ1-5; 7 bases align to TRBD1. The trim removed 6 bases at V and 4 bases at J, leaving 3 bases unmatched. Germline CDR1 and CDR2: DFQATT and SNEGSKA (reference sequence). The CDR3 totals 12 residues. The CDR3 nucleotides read TGCAGTGCGGGGGACAGTAATCAGCCCCAGCATTTT. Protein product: CSAGDSNQPQHF.

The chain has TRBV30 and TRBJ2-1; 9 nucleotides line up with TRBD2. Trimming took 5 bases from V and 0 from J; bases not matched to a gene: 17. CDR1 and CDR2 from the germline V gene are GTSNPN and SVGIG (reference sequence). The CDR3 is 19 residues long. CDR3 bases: TGTGCCTGGGGTCGTGGGGCGGGAGGGCCGGGACGCTCCTACAATGAGCAGTTCTTC. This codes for CAWGRGAGGPGRSYNEQFF.

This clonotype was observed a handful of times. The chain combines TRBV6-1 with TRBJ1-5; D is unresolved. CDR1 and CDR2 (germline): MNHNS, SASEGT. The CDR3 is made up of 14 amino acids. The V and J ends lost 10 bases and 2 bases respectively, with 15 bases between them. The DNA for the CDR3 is TGTGCCACCGCACTGGGGATGCGCAATCAGCCCCAGCATTTT. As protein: CATALGMRNQPQHF.

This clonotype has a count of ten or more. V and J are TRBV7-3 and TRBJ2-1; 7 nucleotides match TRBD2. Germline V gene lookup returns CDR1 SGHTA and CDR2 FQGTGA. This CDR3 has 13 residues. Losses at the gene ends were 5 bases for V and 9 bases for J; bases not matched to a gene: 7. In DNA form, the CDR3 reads TGTGCCAGCAGCCCGATACCGGGGGGTGAGCAGTTCTTC. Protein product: CASSPIPGGEQFF.

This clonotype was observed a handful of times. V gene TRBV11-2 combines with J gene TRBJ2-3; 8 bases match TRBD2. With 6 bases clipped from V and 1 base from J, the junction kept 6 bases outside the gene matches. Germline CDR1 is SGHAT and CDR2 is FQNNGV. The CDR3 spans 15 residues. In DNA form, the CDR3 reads TGTGCCAGCAGGCCGGGGGGGGGGCGCACAGATACGCAGTATTTT. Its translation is CASRPGGGRTDTQYF.

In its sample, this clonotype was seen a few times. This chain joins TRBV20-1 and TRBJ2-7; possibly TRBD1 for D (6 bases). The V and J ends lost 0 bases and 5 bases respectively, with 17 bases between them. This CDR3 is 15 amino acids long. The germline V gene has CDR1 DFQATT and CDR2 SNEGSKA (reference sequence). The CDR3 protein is CSARDQGQGQHEQYF. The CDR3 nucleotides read TGCAGTGCTAGAGATCAGGGGCAAGGACAACACGAGCAGTACTTC.

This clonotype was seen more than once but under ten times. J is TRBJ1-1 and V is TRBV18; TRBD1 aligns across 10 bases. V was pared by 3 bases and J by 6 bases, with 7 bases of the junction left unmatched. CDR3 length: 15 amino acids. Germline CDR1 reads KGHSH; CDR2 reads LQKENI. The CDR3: CASSPGQGQGAEAFF. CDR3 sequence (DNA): TGTGCCAGCTCACCGGGACAGGGGCAAGGCGCTGAAGCTTTCTTT.

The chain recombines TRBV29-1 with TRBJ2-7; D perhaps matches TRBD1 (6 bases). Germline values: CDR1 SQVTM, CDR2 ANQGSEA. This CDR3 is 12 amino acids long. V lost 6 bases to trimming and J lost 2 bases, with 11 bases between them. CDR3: CSVWDTAYEQYF. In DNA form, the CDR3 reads TGCAGCGTATGGGACACAGCCTACGAGCAGTACTTC.

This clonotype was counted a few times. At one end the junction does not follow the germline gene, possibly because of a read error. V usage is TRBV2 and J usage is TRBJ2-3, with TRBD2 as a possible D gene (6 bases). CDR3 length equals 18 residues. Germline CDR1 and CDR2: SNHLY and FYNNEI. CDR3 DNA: TGTGCCGGCAGTGACTCATCCTGGGGGGAAACTAGCACAGATACGCAGTATTTT. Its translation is CAGSDSSWGETSTDTQYF.